One and the same sample provided the 26 T cell receptor beta chains below, sequenced in a study of cytomegalovirus exposure and HLA in healthy donors. PCR was performed using 60 Vbeta and 13 Jbeta primers. Clones were read by immunoSEQ multiplex PCR, and TCRdb kept only the in-frame ones, dropping some. The table has around 110,000 clones, 55% to 75% seen once. Sequenced sample: PBMCs. The receptors stem from a man in his thirties or forties in good health and CMV-seropositive.

The chain recombines TRBV28 with TRBJ1-1; perhaps TRBD1 as D (5 bases). V gave up 3 bases and J gave up 1 base, with 12 bases separating them. Germline CDR1 MDHEN, CDR2 SYDVKM. The CDR3 has 15 residues. In nucleotides, the CDR3 is TGTGCCAGCAGTTTGCTTGGGGCTTCGAACACTGAAGCTTTCTTT. This translates into CASSLLGASNTEAFF.

The CDR3 loop is CAIREWDRKMGYTF. The CDR3 DNA follows: TGTGCCATCAGAGAATGGGACAGGAAAATGGGCTACACCTTC. The gene calls are TRBV10-3 and TRBJ1-2, with TRBD1 matching over 8 bases. Trimming took 6 bases from V and 8 from J; bases not matched to a gene: 11. This CDR3 is 14 amino acids long. Germline CDR1 ENHRY, CDR2 SYGVKD.

The chain is built from TRBV7-3 and TRBJ1-3; 7 bases line up with TRBD1. V was clipped by 0 bases and J by 4 bases; unmatched bases: 9. Germline values: CDR1 SGHTA, CDR2 FQGTGA. CDR3 size: 17 residues. The CDR3 DNA reads as TGTGCCAGCAGCTTAACAACGTCGACAGGGTGGGGAAACACCATATATTTT. Translated: CASSLTTSTGWGNTIYF.

As regards this clone: Other DNA sequences within the sample encode an identical CDR3. J is TRBJ1-5 and V is TRBV4-2; a possible D gene is TRBD1 (5 bases). The germline V and J ends were trimmed by 1 base and 3 bases, with 19 bases remaining between them. This CDR3 comprises 18 residues. Germline CDR1 reads LGHNA; CDR2 reads YNFKEQ. The chain's CDR3 is CASSQGATRQLNNQPQHF. CDR3 sequence (DNA): TGTGCCAGCAGCCAAGGGGCTACGCGACAGCTAAACAATCAGCCCCAGCATTTT.

The chain has TRBV5-1 and TRBJ2-2; maybe TRBD1 (5 bases). There are 15 residues in the CDR3. The V end was cut by 2 bases, the J end by 6 bases, with 14 bases between. The V gene's germline CDR1 is SGHRS and CDR2 YFSETQ. The CDR3 DNA sequence: TGCGCCAGCAGCTTCCTTCAGGGAAGGGCCGGGGAGCTGTTTTTT. Residues: CASSFLQGRAGELFF.

In this sample, this clone turned up a few times. Written as DNA, the CDR3 is TGTGCCTGGAGTGTACAGGTTCGGACAGGTCCCTCCAAATTAATGAAAAAACTGTTTTTT. Translating it yields CAWSVQVRTGPSKLMKKLFF. J is TRBJ1-4 and V is TRBV30, with 7 bases matching TRBD1. Per germline, CDR1 GTSNPN and CDR2 SVGIG (reference sequence). This CDR3 is built from 20 residues. J lost 9 bases, V lost 0 bases, and 25 bases had no gene match. Looking up the rest from reference TRBV30 and TRBJ1-4 gives the full variable domain: SQTIHQWPATLVQPVGSPLSLECTVEGTSNPNLYWYRQAAGRGLQLLFYSVGIGQISSEVPQNLSASRPQDRQFILSSKKLLLSDSGFYLCAWSVQVRTGPSKLMKKLFFGSGTQLSVL.

This clone was observed a single time. The CDR3 region is CASIVRGNTEAFF. The DNA of the CDR3 is TGTGCCAGCATAGTAAGGGGGAACACTGAAGCTTTCTTT. V gene TRBV6-1 combines with J gene TRBJ1-1, with a tentative D call TRBD1 (5 bases). V shed 7 bases and J shed 1 base, with 10 bases lying between them. In germline, CDR1 is MNHNS, CDR2 SASEGT. The CDR3 has 13 residues.

The sample holds one count of this clone. The chain has TRBV12-5 and TRBJ1-5; D is perhaps TRBD1 (6 bases). The CDR3 is made up of 13 amino acids. The germline V gene encodes CDR1 LGHNT and CDR2 FRNRAP. Trimming took off 6 bases at V and 6 bases at J, with 12 bases between the two ends. CDR3 coding DNA: TGTGCTAGTGGGAGGACAGTGGCTCAGCCCCAGCATTTT. Translation gives CASGRTVAQPQHF.

The V call is TRBV27, the J call TRBJ2-3; the match to TRBD2 covers 13 bases. CDR1 MNHEY and CDR2 SMNVEV come from the germline V gene (reference sequence). Trimming removed 3 bases from V and 2 bases from J; junction bases left unmatched: 2. CDR3 size: 16 residues. The CDR3 reads CASSFGTSGTTDTQYF. For the CDR3, the DNA is TGTGCCAGCAGTTTCGGGACTAGCGGGACCACAGATACGCAGTATTTT.

CDR3 bases: TGTGCCAGTAGGCCACAGGGGGGCGGAATGAACACTGAAGCTTTCTTT. It specifies CASRPQGGGMNTEAFF. V is TRBV19 and J is TRBJ1-1, with 8 bases identical to TRBD1. The CDR3 runs 16 residues. Germline assignment: CDR1 LNHDA and CDR2 SQIVND (reference sequence). After removal of 6 bases from V and 0 bases from J, the junction contained 9 bases not matched to a gene.

This CDR3 reads CASSPRTLAGGLRTDTQYF. The CDR3 DNA reads as TGTGCCAGCAGCCCACGAACACTAGCGGGGGGGCTCAGGACAGATACGCAGTATTTT. The chain links TRBV7-2 to TRBJ2-3, with TRBD2 identical over 13 bases. The V gene's germline CDR1 is SGHTA and CDR2 FQGNSA. This CDR3 is 19 amino acids long. V lost 5 bases to trimming and J lost 3 bases; unmatched junction nucleotides: 14.

A note on this clone: The junction does not match germline at one end; this may be a read error. The J gene is TRBJ1-1, the V gene TRBV7-9; no definite D call. The CDR3 contains 13 residues. CDR1 is SEHNR and CDR2 is FQNEAQ in the germline V gene (reference sequence). The CDR3 region is CVSSPRRGTEAFF. The CDR3 DNA follows: TGTGTCAGCAGCCCAAGACGGGGCACTGAAGCTTTCTTT.

This chain connects TRBV19 to TRBJ1-4, with 9 positions matching TRBD1. The V segment lost 3 bases and the J segment 2 bases; nucleotides outside the gene matches: 4. Germline V gene lookup returns CDR1 LNHDA and CDR2 SQIVND (reference sequence). The CDR3 spans 16 residues. Here the CDR3 reads CASSIIGTGTNEKLFF. DNA for the CDR3: TGTGCCAGTAGTATTATTGGGACAGGGACTAATGAAAAACTGTTTTTT.

This clone appeared a few times. The chain employs TRBV9 and TRBJ1-1, with 9 positions matching TRBD1. This CDR3 is 15 amino acids long. V was clipped by 4 bases and J by 6 bases; unmatched bases: 10. Germline assignment: CDR1 SGDLS and CDR2 YYNGEE. The CDR3 here is CASSPEGQGFSEAFF. In DNA, the CDR3 is TGTGCCAGCAGCCCAGAGGGACAGGGTTTTTCTGAAGCTTTCTTT. Full variable domain (rest looked up from reference TRBV9 and TRBJ1-1): DSGVTQTPKHLITATGQRVTLRCSPRSGDLSVYWYQQSLDQGLQFLIQYYNGEERAKGNILERFSAQQFPDLHSELNLSSLELGDSALYFCASSPEGQGFSEAFFGQGTRLTVV.

The J gene is TRBJ1-2, the V gene TRBV6-5; 7 bases agree with TRBD1. This CDR3 is built from 13 residues. V shed 5 bases and J 2 bases; nucleotides not matched to a gene: 2. Germline values: CDR1 MNHEY, CDR2 SVGAGI. The CDR3 loop is CASSPQGNYGYTF. The DNA for the CDR3 is TGTGCCAGCAGTCCACAGGGGAACTATGGCTACACCTTC.

J is TRBJ2-6 and V is TRBV2; a weak D match, TRBD1 (6 bases). This CDR3 contains 14 residues. Germline CDR1 and CDR2: SNHLY and FYNNEI. Trimming took off 4 bases at V and 2 bases at J, with 6 bases between the two ends. CDR3 protein: CASSGTAGANVLTF. The CDR3 region has the DNA TGTGCCAGCAGTGGGACAGCTGGGGCCAACGTCCTGACTTTC. The full variable domain, with the rest looked up from reference TRBV2 and TRBJ2-6, is EPEVTQTPSHQVTQMGQEVILRCVPISNHLYFYWYRQILGQKVEFLVSFYNNEISEKSEIFDDQFSVERPDGSNFTLKIRSTKLEDSAMYFCASSGTAGANVLTFGAGSRLTVL.

DNA for the CDR3: TGTGCCAGCAGCTCTAGGGGGAACACTGAAGCTTTCTTT. Its protein is CASSSRGNTEAFF. The chain employs TRBV7-3 and TRBJ1-1, with D perhaps matching TRBD1 (5 bases). Between the trimmed V and J ends, which lost 4 bases and 1 base, there was a span of 7 bases. Germline-derived CDR1 and CDR2 are SGHTA and FQGTGA. The CDR3 contains 13 residues.

The chain couples TRBV13 to TRBJ2-1; D ambiguous. Trimming pared 5 bases from V and 8 bases from J, leaving 22 bases between. This CDR3 is built from 16 residues. Germline V CDR1 and CDR2: PRHDT, FYEKMQ (reference sequence). DNA of the CDR3: TGTGCCAGCAGCCTTAGGCTACTCACTCCCCAGGATGAGCAGTTCTTC. Amino acids: CASSLRLLTPQDEQFF.

This chain joins TRBV9 and TRBJ2-4; D gene ambiguous. The CDR3 contains 16 residues. Between the trimmed V and J ends, which lost 0 bases and 0 bases, there was a span of 10 bases. Germline lookup yields CDR1 SGDLS and CDR2 YYNGEE. This chain's CDR3 is CASSVGAAIAKNIQYF. The CDR3 nucleotides are TGTGCCAGCAGCGTAGGGGCAGCTATAGCCAAAAACATTCAGTACTTC.

The rearrangement links TRBV5-1 to TRBJ2-1; 11 bases are shared with TRBD2. The CDR3 has 17 residues. Germline CDR1 is SGHRS and CDR2 is YFSETQ. Germline trimming cut 2 bases from V and 5 bases from J; bases unmatched to any gene: 9. CDR3 nucleotide sequence: TGCGCCAGCAGCTTCGAACCCCTAGCGGGAGGACACAATGAGCAGTTCTTC. Translating it yields CASSFEPLAGGHNEQFF.

This chain connects TRBV30 to TRBJ2-1; 7 bases are a match to TRBD1. The germline V gene has CDR1 GTSNPN and CDR2 SVGIG (reference sequence). The length of the CDR3 is 17 residues. V lost 3 bases, J lost 9 bases, and 20 bases stayed unmatched. CDR3: CAWSVSRTFRAGGEQFF. The CDR3 nucleotides are TGTGCCTGGAGCGTATCCCGGACTTTTAGGGCAGGGGGTGAGCAGTTCTTC.

This chain joins TRBV29-1 and TRBJ1-1; possibly TRBD1 for D (6 bases). This CDR3 comprises 12 residues. Germline V CDR1 and CDR2: SQVTM, ANQGSEA. V lost 5 bases and J lost 3, with 10 bases in between. The CDR3 loop is CSVLDRYTEAFF. In nucleotides, the CDR3 is TGCAGCGTTCTAGACAGGTACACTGAAGCTTTCTTT.

V gene TRBV7-2 combines with J gene TRBJ1-5; tentatively, D is TRBD1 (5 bases). V was pared by 1 base and J by 6 bases, with 7 bases between. The germline V gene has CDR1 SGHTA and CDR2 FQGNSA. The CDR3 length is 13 residues. Here the CDR3 reads CASSLGGSQPQHF. The CDR3 nucleotides read TGTGCCAGCAGCTTAGGGGGCAGTCAGCCCCAGCATTTT.

The rearrangement uses TRBV11-3 and TRBJ2-5; possible D gene TRBD2, 6 bases. CDR3 length: 13 residues. CDR1 and CDR2 (germline): SGHNT, YENEEA. V lost 5 bases, J lost 8 bases, and 15 bases lay in between. The chain's CDR3 is CASSPSGPGTQYF. The CDR3 nucleotides read TGTGCCAGCAGCCCCAGCGGGCCAGGCACCCAGTACTTC.

On this clone itself: Other DNA variants within this sample encode the same CDR3. Here the CDR3 DNA reads TGTGCCAGCTCACCACGGGGGGACACTGAAGCTTTCTTT. Protein product: CASSPRGDTEAFF. The rearrangement links TRBV18 to TRBJ1-1; weak D call: TRBD1 (5 bases). Germline lookup yields CDR1 KGHSH and CDR2 LQKENI. The CDR3 sequence is 13 residues long. Trimming removed 1 base at V and 3 bases at J, with 6 bases between.

By sample share, this clone is medium-sized. This sequence joins TRBV5-4 and TRBJ1-1; D uncertain. Germline V gene sequence: CDR1 SGHNT, CDR2 YYREEE (reference sequence). This CDR3 comprises 13 residues. Trimming stripped 4 bases from V and 3 bases from J, with 10 bases between. Here the CDR3 reads CASSTDFYTEAFF. The CDR3 nucleotides read TGTGCCAGCAGCACCGACTTTTACACTGAAGCTTTCTTT.